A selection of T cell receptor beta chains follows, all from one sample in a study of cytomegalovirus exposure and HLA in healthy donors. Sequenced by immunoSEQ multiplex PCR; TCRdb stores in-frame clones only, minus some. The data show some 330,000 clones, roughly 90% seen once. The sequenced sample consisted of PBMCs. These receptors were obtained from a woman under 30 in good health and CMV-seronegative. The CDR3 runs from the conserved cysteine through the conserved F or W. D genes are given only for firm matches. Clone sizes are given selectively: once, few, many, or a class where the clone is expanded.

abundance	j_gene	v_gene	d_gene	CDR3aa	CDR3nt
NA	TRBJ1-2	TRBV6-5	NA	CASSYSRNYGYTF	TGTGCCAGCAGTTACTCTCGGAACTATGGCTACACCTTC
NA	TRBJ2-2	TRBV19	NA	CASSHRPGEQNTGELFF	TGTGCCAGTAGCCATAGACCAGGGGAACAGAACACCGGGGAGCTGTTTTTT
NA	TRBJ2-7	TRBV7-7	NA	CASSAGNRVPYEQYF	TGTGCTAGCAGCGCCGGGAACAGGGTCCCCTACGAGCAGTACTTC
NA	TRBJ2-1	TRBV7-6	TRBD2	CASSLFGGSLYEQFF	TGTGCCAGCAGCCTATTTGGCGGGAGTTTATATGAGCAGTTCTTC
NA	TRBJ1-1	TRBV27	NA	CASSLSSAGDTEAFF	TGTGCCAGCAGTTTAAGCTCCGCAGGGGACACTGAAGCTTTCTTT
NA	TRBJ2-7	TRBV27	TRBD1	CASSEHRGLYEQYF	TGTGCCAGCAGCGAGCACAGGGGTCTATACGAGCAGTACTTC
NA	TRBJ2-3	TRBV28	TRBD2	CASLAGGSTDTQYF	TGTGCCAGTCTAGCGGGAGGGAGCACAGATACGCAGTATTTT
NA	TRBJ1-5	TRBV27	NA	CASSLKGQISSQPQHF	TGTGCCAGCAGTTTAAAGGGACAAATTTCCAGTCAGCCCCAGCATTTT
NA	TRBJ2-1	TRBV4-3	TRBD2	CASSQAPYSGSYYNEQFF	TGCGCCAGCAGCCAAGCCCCCTATAGCGGGAGTTACTACAATGAGCAGTTCTTC
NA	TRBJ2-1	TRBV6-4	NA	CASSIDWYNEQFF	TGTGCCAGCAGTATAGACTGGTACAATGAGCAGTTCTTC
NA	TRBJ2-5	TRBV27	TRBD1	CASRGTGTAKGETQYF	TGTGCCAGCAGGGGGACCGGGACAGCGAAGGGAGAGACCCAGTACTTC
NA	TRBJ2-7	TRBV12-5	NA	CASGFQGYEQYF	TGTGCTAGTGGTTTTCAGGGCTACGAGCAGTACTTC
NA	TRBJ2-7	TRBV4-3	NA	CASSPTAQSSYEQYF	TGCGCCAGCAGCCCGACAGCCCAGTCATCCTACGAGCAGTACTTC
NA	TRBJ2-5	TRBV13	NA	CASSLRGNETQYF	TGTGCCAGCAGCTTACGGGGGAATGAGACCCAGTACTTC
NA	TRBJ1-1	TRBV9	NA	CASSDGYGGEAFF	TGTGCCAGCAGCGACGGTTATGGCGGTGAAGCTTTCTTT
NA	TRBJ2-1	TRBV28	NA	CASSYGYNEQFF	TGTGCCAGCAGCTACGGGTACAATGAGCAGTTCTTC
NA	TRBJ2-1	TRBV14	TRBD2	CASRPLAGPYNEQFF	TGTGCCAGCAGACCCCTAGCGGGTCCCTACAATGAGCAGTTCTTC
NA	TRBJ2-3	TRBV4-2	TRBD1	CASSPGGLAGGLDTQYF	TGTGCCAGCAGCCCAGGAGGTTTGGCAGGGGGCTTGGATACGCAGTATTTT
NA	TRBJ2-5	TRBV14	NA	CASSQAGLGGETQYF	TGTGCCAGCAGCCAAGCGGGGCTAGGGGGAGAGACCCAGTACTTC
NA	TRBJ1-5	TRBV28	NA	CASTLGGQPQHF	TGTGCCAGCACCCTCGGGGGGCAGCCCCAGCATTTT
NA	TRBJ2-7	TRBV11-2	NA	CASSPFRGKDEQYF	TGTGCCAGCAGCCCCTTTCGGGGGAAGGACGAGCAGTACTTC
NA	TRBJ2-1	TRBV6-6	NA	CASSYQGEQFF	TGTGCCAGCAGTTACCAGGGTGAGCAGTTCTTC
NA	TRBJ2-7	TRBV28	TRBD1	CASRPTGGSYEQYF	TGTGCCAGCAGACCGACAGGGGGCTCCTACGAGCAGTACTTC
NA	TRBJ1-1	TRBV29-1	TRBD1	CSVWTGMKSMNTEAFF	TGCAGCGTCTGGACAGGAATGAAGAGCATGAACACTGAAGCTTTCTTT
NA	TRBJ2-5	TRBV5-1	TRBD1	CASSRGTGDSRETQYF	TGCGCCAGCAGCCGAGGGACAGGGGACTCCCGGGAGACCCAGTACTTC
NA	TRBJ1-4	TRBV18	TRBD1	CASSQALKGGEKLFF	TGTGCCAGCTCCCAAGCCCTTAAAGGGGGCGAAAAACTGTTTTTT
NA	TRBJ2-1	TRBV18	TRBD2	CASSPGTSVNNEQFF	TGTGCCAGCTCACCAGGGACTAGCGTTAACAATGAGCAGTTCTTC
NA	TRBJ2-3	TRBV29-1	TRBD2	CSVAMTSGTDTQYF	TGCAGCGTTGCGATGACTAGCGGCACAGATACGCAGTATTTT
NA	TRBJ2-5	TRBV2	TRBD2	CASSEMGGETQYF	TGTGCCAGCAGTGAAATGGGAGGGGAGACCCAGTACTTC
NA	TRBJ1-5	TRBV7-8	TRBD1	CASSTWDRGDLDQPQHF	TGTGCCAGCAGCACCTGGGACAGGGGAGATCTTGATCAGCCCCAGCATTTT
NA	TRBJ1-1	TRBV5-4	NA	CASSLERIDTEAFF	TGTGCCAGCAGCTTGGAGCGGATTGACACTGAAGCTTTCTTT
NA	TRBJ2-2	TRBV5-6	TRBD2	CASSVLAGNTGELFF	TGTGCCAGCAGCGTACTAGCGGGGAACACCGGGGAGCTGTTTTTT
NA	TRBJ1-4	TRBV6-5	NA	CASRLAPTNEKLFF	TGTGCCAGCCGACTAGCACCAACTAATGAAAAACTGTTTTTT
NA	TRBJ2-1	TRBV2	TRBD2	CAGEPGLATNEQFF	TGTGCCGGCGAGCCGGGACTAGCTACCAATGAGCAGTTCTTC
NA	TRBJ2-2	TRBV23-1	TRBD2	CASSQSGPTSGRELNTGELFF	TGCGCCAGCAGTCAATCGGGGCCGACTAGCGGGAGGGAACTGAACACCGGGGAGCTGTTTTTT
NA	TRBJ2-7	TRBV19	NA	CASSVADKPSYEQYF	TGTGCCAGTAGCGTAGCGGACAAACCCTCCTACGAGCAGTACTTC
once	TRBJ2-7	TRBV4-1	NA	CASSQGREVSYEQYF	TGCGCCAGCAGCCAAGGGAGGGAAGTCTCCTACGAGCAGTACTTC
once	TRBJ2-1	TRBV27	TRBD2	CASSTPVSGSSNEQFF	TGTGCCAGCAGTACCCCAGTTAGCGGGAGTAGCAATGAGCAGTTCTTC
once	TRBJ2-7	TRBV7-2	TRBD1	CASSLETGTGAEQYF	TGTGCCAGCAGCTTAGAGACCGGGACAGGGGCCGAGCAGTACTTC
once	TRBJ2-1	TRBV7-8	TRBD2	CASSPRLAGVSDNEQFF	TGTGCCAGCAGCCCCAGACTAGCGGGAGTTTCCGACAATGAGCAGTTCTTC
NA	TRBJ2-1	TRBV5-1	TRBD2	CASSAGTSGRNEQFF	TGCGCCAGCAGCGCCGGGACTAGCGGCAGAAATGAGCAGTTCTTC
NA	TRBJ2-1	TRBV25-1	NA	CASKSGEWYEQFF	TGTGCCAGCAAGTCGGGAGAATGGTATGAGCAGTTCTTC
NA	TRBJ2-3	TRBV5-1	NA	CASSLGGRTSTDTQYF	TGCGCCAGCAGCTTGGGTGGCAGGACTAGCACAGATACGCAGTATTTT
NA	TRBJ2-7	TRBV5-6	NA	CASSLGAGSIYEQYF	TGTGCCAGCAGCTTGGGGGCAGGCAGCATTTACGAGCAGTACTTC
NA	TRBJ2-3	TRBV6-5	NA	CASSRTGVAQYF	TGTGCCAGCTCCCGGACCGGGGTGGCGCAGTATTTT
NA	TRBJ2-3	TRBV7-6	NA	CASSRGQPADTQYF	TGTGCCAGCAGCCGAGGACAGCCTGCAGATACGCAGTATTTT
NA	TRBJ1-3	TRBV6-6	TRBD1	CASRTTGGSSGNTIYF	TGTGCCAGCAGAACCACAGGGGGGAGCTCTGGAAACACCATATATTTT
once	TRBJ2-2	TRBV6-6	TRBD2	CASTLKEAGDTGELFF	TGTGCCAGCACCCTCAAGGAGGCGGGAGACACCGGGGAGCTGTTTTTT
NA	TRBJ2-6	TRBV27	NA	CASSPKKDSTTGPLSSGANVLTF	TGTGCCAGCAGTCCCAAAAAGGACAGTACCACTGGTCCTCTGAGCTCTGGGGCCAACGTCCTGACTTTC
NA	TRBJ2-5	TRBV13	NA	CASSLDRAETQYF	TGTGCCAGCAGCTTAGACAGGGCAGAGACCCAGTACTTC